This passage covers 21 T cell receptor beta chains from one sample sequenced in a study of T-cell reconstitution after alpha-beta-depleted transplantation in children. For TCRbeta, the library was prepared with unique molecular identifiers. TCRdb re-called the PCR reads through MiXCR, storing one row per CDR3 protein. Counted here are approximately 170,000 distinct CDR3 sequences, around 10% occurring once; the ten biggest clones make up less than 15%. The sequencing used PBMCs, collected before TCRalphabeta/CD19-depleted stem cell transplant. The receptors shown here come from a boy between 2 and 10 years old with acute myeloid leukemia, due to receive a stem cell transplant.

This clonotype was detected many times. The chain recombines TRBV20-1 with TRBJ2-1; TRBD2 matches 8 bases. The V gene end was trimmed by 3 bases and the J gene end by 9 bases; junction bases not matched to a gene: 10. Germline V gives CDR1 DFQATT, CDR2 SNEGSKA (reference sequence). The CDR3 sequence is 14 residues long. The CDR3 DNA sequence: TGCAGTGCTAGTCTGGACGGGAGGGCCTTTGAGCAGTTCTTC. Translating gives CSASLDGRAFEQFF.

The genes are TRBV30 and TRBJ1-5; D unclear. Germline CDR1 reads GTSNPN; CDR2 reads SVGIG (reference sequence). With 1 base removed from V and 2 bases from J, the gap between germline ends came to 12 bases. This CDR3 spans 15 amino acids. In DNA form, the CDR3 reads TGTGCCTGGAGTGAACGTGGGCCCGGCAATCAGCCCCAGCATTTT. Residues: CAWSERGPGNQPQHF.

This clonotype was seen ten or more times. The chain employs TRBV20-1 and TRBJ2-1; 9 nucleotides line up with TRBD2. Unmatched junction bases numbered 11, after V lost 0 bases and J lost 8 bases. The germline V gene has CDR1 DFQATT and CDR2 SNEGSKA (reference sequence). The CDR3 consists of 16 residues. The CDR3 sequence: CSARELGGGRAHEQFF. CDR3 in DNA: TGCAGTGCTAGAGAATTGGGGGGCGGGAGGGCTCATGAGCAGTTCTTC.

This clonotype was counted at least ten times. The chain uses TRBV12-3 or TRBV12-4 and TRBJ2-1; D unclear. This CDR3 region has 13 residues. V was cut by 5 bases and J by 7 bases, with 12 bases left in between. As DNA, the CDR3 is TGTGCCAGCAGTATGCGCAAGGGTAATGAGCAGTTCTTC. It encodes CASSMRKGNEQFF.

This clonotype appeared many times. V gene TRBV2 combines with J gene TRBJ2-3; 8 bases agree with TRBD1. J gave up 5 bases and V 6 bases, and 7 bases lay outside the gene matches. The germline gives CDR1 SNHLY, CDR2 FYNNEI. The CDR3 consists of 14 residues. The CDR3 DNA is TGTGCCAGCAGCTCAGGGGGCAGGAGAGATACGCAGTATTTT. This encodes CASSSGGRRDTQYF.

In this sample, this clonotype turned up many times. The CDR3 spells CASSLEPGLALNEQFF. The CDR3, as DNA: TGTGCCAGCAGCTTGGAACCGGGACTAGCCCTTAATGAGCAGTTCTTC. The V call is TRBV5-4, the J call TRBJ2-1; TRBD2 aligns across 9 bases. Germline assignment: CDR1 SGHNT and CDR2 YYREEE (reference sequence). V lost 0 bases, J lost 7 bases, and 8 bases stayed unmatched. This CDR3 region has 16 residues.

This clonotype was observed at least ten times. J is TRBJ2-1 and V is TRBV12-5, with TRBD2 matching 11 bases. Per the germline V gene, CDR1 is LGHNT and CDR2 is FRNRAP. The J segment lost 6 bases and the V segment lost 0 bases, leaving 4 bases of the junction unmatched. The CDR3 extends over 16 amino acids. Written as DNA, the CDR3 is TGTGCTAGTGGTTTGGTACACGGACTAGCGGGCAATGAGCAGTTCTTC. This translates into CASGLVHGLAGNEQFF.

The sample holds many counts of this clonotype. The gene calls are TRBV12-3 or TRBV12-4 and TRBJ1-6; the D gene is possibly TRBD1 (6 bases). The CDR3 spans 13 residues. The germline V and J ends were trimmed by 4 bases and 11 bases, with 12 bases remaining between them. The chain's CDR3 is CASSSLGGAPLHF. CDR3 in DNA: TGTGCCAGCAGTTCCCTAGGGGGGGCACCCCTCCACTTT.

This clonotype was found many times. The V gene is TRBV6-5, the J gene TRBJ2-1; 12 nucleotides align to TRBD2. After removal of 0 bases from V and 7 bases from J, the junction contained 7 bases not matched to a gene. CDR1 and CDR2 (germline): MNHEY, SVGAGI. The CDR3 loop spans 17 amino acids. CDR3 sequence reads: CASSYSSLAGGRNEQFF. CDR3 in DNA: TGTGCCAGCAGTTACTCGTCTCTAGCGGGGGGGCGGAATGAGCAGTTCTTC.

This clonotype has a count of ten or more. Its ends do not fully match the called genes, so a read error is possible. V is TRBV16 and J is TRBJ1-1; no reliable D call. CDR1 and CDR2 (germline): KGHSY, FQNENV. The CDR3 is 14 residues long. For the CDR3, the DNA is TGTTCCAGCAGCCGCGGGCAGTCGAACACTGAAGCTTTCTTT. This codes for CSSSRGQSNTEAFF. Full variable domain (missing parts from reference TRBV16 and TRBJ1-1): GEEVAQTPKHLVRGEGQKAKLYCAPIKGHSYVFWYQQVLKNEFKFLISFQNENVFDETGMPKERFSAKCLPNSPCSLEIQATKLEDSAVYFCSSSRGQSNTEAFFGQGTRLTVV.

This clonotype was recorded many times. The chain employs TRBV20-1 and TRBJ2-5; TRBD1 is a possible D gene (5 bases). Germline CDR1 and CDR2: DFQATT and SNEGSKA (reference sequence). V lost 3 bases, J lost 5 bases, and 13 bases lay in between. The CDR3 totals 13 residues. CDR3 in DNA: TGCAGTGCTAGTTGGGGCCAACGGGAGACCCAGTACTTC. Translated: CSASWGQRETQYF.

This clonotype occurred many times. The chain combines TRBV10-2 with TRBJ2-3; 8 nucleotides agree with TRBD2. V shed 3 bases, J shed 6 bases, and the junction held 8 bases outside the gene matches. Germline V gene lookup returns CDR1 WSHSY and CDR2 SAAADI. The CDR3 runs to 15 residues. CDR3 sequence: CASSDPGGAADTQYF. The CDR3 DNA is TGCGCCAGCAGTGACCCGGGGGGGGCTGCGGATACGCAGTATTTT.

This clonotype was seen ten or more times. V usage is TRBV5-5 and J usage is TRBJ1-6; D is ambiguous. Per the germline V gene, CDR1 is SGHKS and CDR2 is YYEKEE (reference sequence). Trimming pared 1 base from V and 8 bases from J, leaving 7 bases between. This CDR3 is built from 13 residues. The CDR3 DNA is TGTGCCAGCAGCTTGTCCGGGGATTCACCCCTCCACTTT. It yields the protein CASSLSGDSPLHF.

This clonotype was seen at least ten times. The V and J genes are TRBV20-1 and TRBJ2-5; 9 bases match TRBD2. This CDR3 comprises 17 residues. The V segment lost 0 bases and the J segment 2 bases; nucleotides outside the gene matches: 10. Germline values: CDR1 DFQATT, CDR2 SNEGSKA (reference sequence). This CDR3 reads CSARDFSGLANQETQYF. The CDR3 nucleotides read TGCAGTGCTAGAGATTTTTCAGGACTAGCGAATCAAGAGACCCAGTACTTC.

The chain has TRBV11-2 and TRBJ2-2; D possibly corresponds to TRBD2 (6 bases). The CDR3 has 16 residues. Germline V gene lookup returns CDR1 SGHAT and CDR2 FQNNGV. V shed 0 bases and J shed 4 bases, with 12 bases lying between them. The CDR3 DNA reads TGTGCCAGCAGCTTAGATATAGGAGCGGGCACCGGGGAGCTGTTTTTT. It translates to CASSLDIGAGTGELFF.

This clonotype has ten or more counts. The chain recombines TRBV5-1 with TRBJ2-7; TRBD2 aligns across 12 bases. The V and J ends lost 3 bases and 5 bases, in that order; junction bases with no gene match: 9. Germline V gene lookup returns CDR1 SGHRS and CDR2 YFSETQ. The CDR3 runs 16 residues. The DNA of the CDR3 is TGCGCCAGCAGCTCTGTGGGACTAGCGGGTTTGCACGAGCAGTACTTC. Translation gives CASSSVGLAGLHEQYF.

There are many counts of this clonotype. The CDR3 nucleotides are TGTGCCAGCAGTTTGTGGGACGTACTCTATGGCTACACCTTC. It specifies CASSLWDVLYGYTF. J is TRBJ1-2 and V is TRBV28, with D possibly matching TRBD1 (5 bases). This CDR3 is built from 14 residues. Germline V gene sequence: CDR1 MDHEN, CDR2 SYDVKM. V gave up 3 bases and J gave up 4 bases, with 12 bases separating them.

The table lists this clonotype with a count of one. This clone may be a read error of a much larger clone one base away. The gene calls are TRBV5-1 and TRBJ2-7, with no clear D. CDR3 length equals 14 residues. Germline V lookup: CDR1 SGHRS, CDR2 YFSETQ. CDR3 protein: CASSLYTATYDQYF. Written as DNA, the CDR3 is TGCGCCAGCAGCTTGTATACGGCCACCTACGATCAGTACTTC.

Ten or more counts support this clonotype. V and J are TRBV10-3 and TRBJ2-5; D possibly uses TRBD1 or TRBD2 (5 bases each). CDR3 length equals 14 residues. Germline V lookup: CDR1 ENHRY, CDR2 SYGVKD. Trimming pared 10 bases from V and 3 bases from J, leaving 18 bases between. In DNA, the CDR3 is TGTGCCACAACTGACGGGGCAGCAGAAGAGACCCAGTACTTC. The encoded protein is CATTDGAAEETQYF.

This clonotype has at least ten counts. The chain joins TRBV6-6 to TRBJ1-3; no definite D call. The CDR3 totals 12 residues. V shed 5 bases and J shed 4 bases, with 6 bases lying between them. Germline lookup yields CDR1 MNHNY and CDR2 SVGAGI (reference sequence). CDR3 residues: CASSPQGNTIYF. The CDR3 nucleotides are TGTGCCAGCAGTCCACAGGGAAACACCATATATTTT.

The table lists this clonotype with many counts. V is TRBV7-8 and J is TRBJ2-2; D possibly matches TRBD1 or TRBD2 (5 bases each). The CDR3 consists of 14 residues. Per germline, CDR1 SGHVS and CDR2 FQNEAQ. Trimming cost V 4 bases and J 3 bases, with 9 bases left between them. The CDR3 region has the DNA TGTGCCAGCAGCTCGGGACCACACACCGGGGAGCTGTTTTTT. As protein: CASSSGPHTGELFF.